This T cell receptor beta chain was obtained from a study of blood T cell repertoires in COVID-19. Overall study context: Both acute and convalescent COVID-19 samples were obtained from the United States, Italy and Spain. From T cells, B-cell-depleted T cells, or PBMCs came the material, which was cDNA or gDNA.

Participants were aged about 18 to 89 years, lived in 20 to 30 US areas, and enrolled virtually. Cohort placement rested on clinical history that participants reported themselves. TCRdb's copy holds only in-frame clones and misses some; the assay was immunoSEQ multiplex PCR. The sample lists hundreds of thousands of clones, approximately 89% seen once, with 0.95% to 1.5% in the top ten. Germline V gives CDR1 MNHEY, CDR2 SVGAGI. The CDR3 runs 14 residues. V was clipped by 4 bases and J by 4 bases, with 13 bases between them. The TCR sequence derives from a woman between 35 and 50 years old with acute COVID-19. Material for sequencing was PBMCs or T cells enriched from blood (not recorded which). The V call is TRBV6-5, the J call TRBJ1-2; tentative D call: TRBD1 (6 bases). CDR3 bases: TGTGCCAGCAGTTTAGAACAGGGAGTCTATGGCTACACCTTC. Protein product: CASSLEQGVYGYTF.